The next 14 T cell receptor beta chains were all read from a single sample in a study of identical twins. MiXCR was run by TCRdb on the 5' RACE reads, yielding one entry per CDR3 protein. Of about 240,000 distinct CDR3 sequences in the sample, 6% to 8% are singletons; the top ten hold approximately 5.4%. The sample also formed part of further work on yellow fever vaccine responses in identical twins.

The sequenced material came from CD8+ T cells sorted from blood. The receptors shown here come from a woman aged 18-35 years in good health.

The V gene is TRBV7-8, the J gene TRBJ2-1; 11 bases match TRBD1. Germline V lookup: CDR1 SGHVS, CDR2 FQNEAQ. This CDR3 contains 15 residues. V lost 0 bases, J lost 7 bases, and 2 bases stayed unmatched. DNA of the CDR3: TGTGCCAGCAGCTTAGCGGACAGGGGGCGGAATGAGCAGTTCTTC. Translated: CASSLADRGRNEQFF.

As regards this clonotype: Given a much more abundant clone one base away, this may be a read error. This chain joins TRBV4-1 and TRBJ2-2, with D perhaps given as TRBD1 or TRBD2 (5 bases each). Trimming pared 2 bases from V and 0 bases from J, leaving 13 bases between. This CDR3 is built from 17 residues. Germline assignment: CDR1 MGHRA and CDR2 YSYEKL. The CDR3 spells CASSQPGIGANTGELFF. The CDR3 DNA follows: TGCGCCAGCAGCCAACCCGGGATAGGGGCGAACACCGGGGAGCTGTTTTTT.

The CDR3 DNA sequence: TGTGCCAGCAGTGGGAGGGGTCGGCTCGAGCAGTTCTTC. Its translation: CASSGRGRLEQFF. This sequence joins TRBV6-1 and TRBJ2-1; maybe TRBD2 (6 bases). Looked up from germline, CDR1 is MNHNS and CDR2 is SASEGT. V dropped 4 bases and J dropped 10 bases, with 14 bases sitting between them. The CDR3 sequence is 13 residues long.

This clonotype occurred many times. V and J are TRBV29-1 and TRBJ1-2; D remains ambiguous. Germline V gene lookup returns CDR1 SQVTM and CDR2 ANQGSEA. V gave up 0 bases and J gave up 8 bases, with 7 bases separating them. The CDR3 runs 11 residues. The CDR3 sequence is CSVEDRSGYTF. The CDR3 coding sequence is TGCAGCGTTGAAGATCGCTCAGGCTACACCTTC.

This chain joins TRBV4-1 and TRBJ1-6; D is unclear. Between the trimmed V and J ends, which lost 8 bases and 9 bases, there was a span of 8 bases. CDR1 is MGHRA and CDR2 is YSYEKL in the germline V gene. This CDR3 has 11 residues. The CDR3 region is CASGDISPLHF. Here the CDR3 DNA reads TGCGCCAGCGGAGACATTTCACCCCTCCACTTT.

This clonotype was detected only a few times. The chain has TRBV9 and TRBJ1-1; a possible D gene is TRBD1 (5 bases). CDR3 length equals 15 residues. Germline CDR1 is SGDLS and CDR2 is YYNGEE. V dropped 4 bases and J dropped 3 bases, with 16 bases sitting between them. The CDR3 nucleotides are TGTGCCAGCAGCCCCGGGGGTGGGGTCGACACTGAAGCTTTCTTT. Translating it yields CASSPGGGVDTEAFF.

The V call is TRBV2, the J call TRBJ2-3, with D possibly being TRBD2 (5 bases). Germline loops: CDR1 SNHLY, CDR2 FYNNEI. Trimming removed 1 base from V and 1 base from J, with 12 bases in between. The CDR3 runs 16 residues. The CDR3 loop is CASSEESGMRTDTQYF. DNA of the CDR3: TGTGCCAGCAGTGAAGAAAGCGGTATGCGCACAGATACGCAGTATTTT.

V usage is TRBV7-6 and J usage is TRBJ2-1, with 7 bases lining up with TRBD2. Germline loops: CDR1 SGHVS, CDR2 FNYEAQ. The CDR3 is 17 amino acids. V lost 5 bases, J lost 3 bases, and 13 bases stayed unmatched. The CDR3, as DNA: TGTGCCAGCAGCCCTTTGCCCCTGGGGGGGGTCTACAATGAGCAGTTCTTC. It specifies CASSPLPLGGVYNEQFF. Full variable domain (rest looked up from reference TRBV7-6 and TRBJ2-1): GAGVSQSPRYKVTKRGQDVALRCDPISGHVSLYWYRQALGQGPEFLTYFNYEAQQDKSGLPNDRFSAERPEGSISTLTIQRTEQRDSAMYRCASSPLPLGGVYNEQFFGPGTRLTVL.

This clonotype was counted many times. The J gene is TRBJ2-1, the V gene TRBV20-1; 9 bases are a match to TRBD2. CDR3 size: 14 residues. CDR1 and CDR2 from the germline V gene are DFQATT and SNEGSKA (reference sequence). Trimming cost V 1 base and J 8 bases; bases outside gene matches: 6. The chain's CDR3 is CSARVAGEGDEQFF. CDR3 bases: TGCAGTGCTAGAGTAGCGGGAGAAGGGGATGAGCAGTTCTTC.

The chain joins TRBV6-1 to TRBJ2-7; no clear D. This CDR3 has 13 amino acids. Looked up from germline, CDR1 is MNHNS and CDR2 is SASEGT. V gave up 0 bases and J gave up 2 bases, with 5 bases separating them. The CDR3 here is CASSEASPYEQYV. CDR3 nucleotide sequence: TGTGCCAGCAGTGAAGCCTCCCCCTACGAGCAGTACGTC.

This chain joins TRBV5-5 and TRBJ1-6, with 7 positions matching TRBD1. V was pared by 4 bases and J by 10 bases, with 14 bases of the junction left unmatched. CDR1 is SGHKS and CDR2 is YYEKEE in the germline V gene (reference sequence). The CDR3 runs to 16 residues. The CDR3 sequence: CASSPAPTGTISPLHF. The CDR3 DNA is TGTGCCAGCAGCCCCGCCCCGACAGGGACAATATCACCCCTCCACTTT. The full variable domain, rest sourced from reference TRBV5-5 and TRBJ1-6, is DAGVTQSPTHLIKTRGQQVTLRCSPISGHKSVSWYQQVLGQGPQFIFQYYEKEERGRGNFPDRFSARQFPNYSSELNVNALLLGDSALYLCASSPAPTGTISPLHFGNGTRLTVT.

There are a few counts of this clonotype. The chain combines TRBV10-3 with TRBJ1-5, with D possibly TRBD1 on 5 matching bases. CDR1 is ENHRY and CDR2 is SYGVKD in the germline V gene. The V gene lost 3 bases and the J gene lost 1 base, with 10 bases spanning the gap. The CDR3 contains 15 residues. DNA of the CDR3: TGTGCCATCAGTGAAGTAGGGGACAGCAATCAGCCCCAGCATTTT. Residues: CAISEVGDSNQPQHF.

The V call is TRBV13, the J call TRBJ2-3; D might be TRBD1 (7 bases). The CDR3 is made up of 15 amino acids. Germline V gene lookup returns CDR1 PRHDT and CDR2 FYEKMQ (reference sequence). Trimming took off 4 bases at V and 5 bases at J, with 16 bases between the two ends. In DNA form, the CDR3 reads TGTGCCAGCAGCTCGGACAGGACTACGGGAGATACGCAGTATTTT. Encoded protein: CASSSDRTTGDTQYF. Drawing the rest from reference TRBV13 and TRBJ2-3, the complete variable domain is AAGVIQSPRHLIKEKRETATLKCYPIPRHDTVYWYQQGPGQDPQFLISFYEKMQSDKGSIPDRFSAQQFSDYHSELNMSSLELGDSALYFCASSSDRTTGDTQYFGPGTRLTVL.

This clonotype was seen many times. The rearrangement links TRBV6-1 to TRBJ1-5, with unresolved D. Deletions cut 5 bases from V and 3 bases from J, with 14 bases between. From germline, CDR1 is MNHNS and CDR2 SASEGT. The CDR3 is made up of 15 amino acids. The CDR3 coding sequence is TGTGCCAGCAGTCCCGACTTGGGCTCCAATCAGCCCCAGCATTTT. Its protein product is CASSPDLGSNQPQHF.